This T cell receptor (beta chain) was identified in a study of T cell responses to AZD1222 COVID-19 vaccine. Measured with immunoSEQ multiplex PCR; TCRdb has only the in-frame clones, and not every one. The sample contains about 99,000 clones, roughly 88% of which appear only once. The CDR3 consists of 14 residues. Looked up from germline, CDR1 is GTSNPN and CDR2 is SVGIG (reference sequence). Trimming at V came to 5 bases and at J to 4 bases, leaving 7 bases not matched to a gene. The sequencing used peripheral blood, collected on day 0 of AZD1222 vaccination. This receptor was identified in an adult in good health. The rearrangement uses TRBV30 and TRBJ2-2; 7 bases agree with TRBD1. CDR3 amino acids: CAWRPTGITGELFF. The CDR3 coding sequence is TGTGCCTGGCGTCCGACAGGGATCACCGGGGAGCTGTTTTTT.